These T cell receptor beta chains were read from a single sample in a study of T cell responses to AZD1222 COVID-19 vaccine. TCRdb keeps only in-frame clones here, not all; method: immunoSEQ multiplex PCR. Of about 130,000 clones listed, around nine tenths were seen once; the top ten hold 2.8%. Sequences were derived from peripheral blood, sampled on day 0 of AZD1222 vaccination. These receptors originate from an adult in good health. Each CDR3 is given with its conserved first and last residue. The order of the fields is clone size, V gene, D gene, J gene, CDR3 protein, CDR3 DNA. The D gene is left open where the match is weak. Clone sizes are given selectively: once, few, many, or a class where the clone is expanded.

once	TRBV3-1/TRBV3-2	TRBD1	TRBJ1-2	CASSPRPGKGAGTYGYTF	TGTGCCAGCAGTCCCCGACCCGGTAAGGGGGCCGGTACCTATGGCTACACCTTC
.	TRBV7-9	TRBD2	TRBJ2-7	CASSLGLAGPNEQYF	TGTGCCAGCAGCTTAGGGCTAGCGGGACCAAACGAGCAGTACTTC
.	TRBV5-1	TRBD2	TRBJ2-1	CASSLTLAGGPSDEQFF	TGCGCCAGCAGCTTGACACTAGCGGGAGGGCCCTCGGATGAGCAGTTCTTC
.	TRBV14	.	TRBJ2-1	CASSRTGTELNEQFF	TGTGCCAGCAGCCGAACCGGGACGGAACTTAATGAGCAGTTCTTC
.	TRBV19	TRBD1	TRBJ1-2	CASSNPYRDRDGYTF	TGTGCCAGTAGTAACCCGTACCGGGACAGGGATGGCTACACCTTC
.	TRBV7-6	TRBD2	TRBJ2-1	CASSPRTSGSSYNEQFF	TGTGCCAGCAGCCCGAGGACTAGCGGGAGTTCCTACAATGAGCAGTTCTTC
.	TRBV7-6	TRBD1	TRBJ1-4	CASSFGAGQGGLGEKLFF	TGTGCCAGCAGCTTCGGTGCGGGACAGGGAGGATTAGGTGAAAAACTGTTTTTT
.	TRBV5-1	.	TRBJ1-1	CASSLNGGPNTEAFF	TGCGCCAGCAGCTTGAATGGAGGTCCGAACACTGAAGCTTTCTTT
.	TRBV5-1	TRBD1	TRBJ2-7	CASSTSTGTGGLYEQYF	TGCGCCAGCAGCACATCCACCGGGACAGGGGGCTTATACGAGCAGTACTTC
.	TRBV9	TRBD1	TRBJ2-7	CASSAEGQGYSYEQYF	TGTGCCAGCAGCGCCGAAGGACAGGGATACTCATACGAGCAGTACTTC
.	TRBV19	.	TRBJ2-2	CASRNRQFPIGGTGELFF	TGTGCCAGTAGGAACCGACAGTTCCCAATAGGGGGGACCGGGGAGCTGTTTTTT
.	TRBV5-4	.	TRBJ1-2	CASSGPPDPRYTF	TGTGCCAGCAGCGGACCACCGGATCCCCGCTACACCTTC
.	TRBV6-5	.	TRBJ1-2	CASSYGPPNYGYTF	TGTGCCAGCAGTTACGGGCCCCCTAACTATGGCTACACCTTC
.	TRBV5-4	TRBD2	TRBJ2-1	CASSFTSGRLNEQFF	TGTGCCAGCAGCTTCACTAGCGGGAGGCTAAATGAGCAGTTCTTC
.	TRBV7-2	.	TRBJ1-6	CASSPFASPLHF	TGTGCCAGCAGCCCCTTTGCATCACCCCTCCACTTT
.	TRBV12-5	.	TRBJ1-4	CASGRAGEKLFF	TGTGCTAGTGGTCGGGCTGGGGAAAAACTGTTTTTT
.	TRBV7-2	.	TRBJ1-2	CASSSGPRYGYTF	TGTGCCAGCAGCTCCGGCCCGCGCTATGGCTACACCTTC
.	TRBV4-1	.	TRBJ2-5	CASSRGLQETQYF	TGCGCCAGCAGCCGAGGGCTTCAAGAGACCCAGTACTTC
.	TRBV5-3	.	TRBJ2-5	CARSSPPRPYEETQYF	TGTGCCAGAAGCTCCCCACCCCGACCTTATGAGGAGACCCAGTACTTC
.	TRBV7-3	.	TRBJ2-7	CASSLSGSDYYEQYF	TGTGCCAGCAGCTTATCTGGCTCAGATTACTACGAGCAGTACTTC
.	TRBV7-2	.	TRBJ1-4	CASSSTGANEKLFF	TGTGCCAGCAGCTCCACAGGTGCAAATGAAAAACTGTTTTTT
.	TRBV6-2/TRBV6-3	TRBD1	TRBJ2-7	CASSHDRGNEQYF	TGTGCCAGCAGTCATGACAGGGGGAACGAGCAGTACTTC
.	TRBV19	TRBD1	TRBJ1-5	CASSFGDRAQPQHF	TGTGCCAGTAGTTTTGGGGACAGGGCCCAGCCCCAGCATTTT
.	TRBV6-5	.	TRBJ2-7	CASSYPGVREQYF	TGTGCCAGCAGTTATCCGGGAGTGAGGGAGCAGTACTTC
.	TRBV7-2	TRBD2	TRBJ2-3	CASSPPGRRGTDTQYF	TGTGCCAGCAGCCCTCCCGGGAGGAGGGGCACAGATACGCAGTATTTT
few	TRBV3-1/TRBV3-2	.	TRBJ2-1	CASSRGGARGGEQFF	TGTGCCAGCAGCCGAGGGGGGGCCCGCGGGGGTGAGCAGTTCTTC
.	TRBV9	.	TRBJ1-1	CASSVVGGRVATEAFF	TGTGCCAGCAGCGTAGTGGGGGGCCGGGTGGCGACTGAAGCTTTCTTT
.	TRBV4-2	.	TRBJ1-3	CASSQASVNTIYF	TGTGCCAGCAGCCAAGCTTCGGTGAACACCATATATTTT
.	TRBV7-2	TRBD1	TRBJ2-7	CASSLGQGKSYEQYF	TGTGCCAGCAGCCTGGGACAGGGGAAGTCCTACGAGCAGTACTTC
.	TRBV7-7	.	TRBJ2-2	CASSTGLSNTGELFF	TGTGCCAGCAGCACGGGACTGTCGAACACCGGGGAGCTGTTTTTT
.	TRBV7-2	.	TRBJ2-1	CASSRSDGYNEQFF	TGTGCCAGCAGCCGGTCTGACGGGTACAATGAGCAGTTCTTC
.	TRBV19	TRBD2	TRBJ2-1	CASSIRDGRDYNEQFF	TGTGCCAGTAGTATTCGTGACGGGAGGGATTACAATGAGCAGTTCTTC
.	TRBV2	.	TRBJ1-2	CASSEFLSVFGYGYTF	TGTGCCAGCAGTGAATTCCTGTCGGTTTTCGGCTATGGCTACACCTTC
.	TRBV2	.	TRBJ1-2	CASSTMSPYGYTF	TGTGCCAGCAGTACAATGTCCCCCTATGGCTACACCTTC
.	TRBV2	.	TRBJ2-5	CASMGREGETQYF	TGTGCCAGCATGGGCAGGGAAGGGGAGACCCAGTACTTC
.	TRBV5-7	TRBD2	TRBJ2-7	CASSLAWGTSGSSYEQYF	TGTGCCAGCAGCTTGGCCTGGGGGACTAGCGGGAGCTCATACGAGCAGTACTTC
once	TRBV11-2	.	TRBJ2-7	CASSLGTAPGHEQYF	TGTGCCAGCAGCTTAGGGACAGCTCCGGGCCACGAGCAGTACTTC
.	TRBV5-1	.	TRBJ2-5	CASSLGGQGSETQYF	TGCGCCAGCAGCTTGGGTGGTCAGGGGTCGGAGACCCAGTACTTC
.	TRBV6-2/TRBV6-3	.	TRBJ2-2	CASTPDRPNTGELFF	TGTGCCAGCACCCCCGACAGGCCGAACACCGGGGAGCTGTTTTTT
.	TRBV4-2	.	TRBJ2-1	CASSQGEGSRSYNEQFF	TGTGCCAGCAGCCAAGGGGAAGGGAGCCGATCCTACAATGAGCAGTTCTTC
.	TRBV27	.	TRBJ1-4	CASSSKGSFNEKLFF	TGTGCCAGCAGTTCCAAGGGGAGTTTTAATGAAAAACTGTTTTTT